What follows are 10 T cell receptor beta chains derived from one specimen sequenced in a study of blood T cell repertoires in COVID-19. Generated by immunoSEQ multiplex PCR, the TCRdb table keeps only in-frame clones and is missing some. The sample contains about 100,000 clones, over 85% of which appear only once. Sequencing was performed on peripheral blood. The receptors were sampled from a man between 65 and 79 years old with acute or convalescent COVID-19.

The CDR3 coding sequence is TGTGCCAGCAGCCAATCTGAGGTTGGTGAAAAACTGTTTTTT. Translated, it gives CASSQSEVGEKLFF. This chain uses TRBV7-9 with TRBJ1-4, with no clear D. V was shortened by 5 bases and J by 7 bases, with 14 bases between the two germline ends. The germline gives CDR1 SEHNR, CDR2 FQNEAQ (reference sequence). This CDR3 has 14 amino acids.

V usage is TRBV9 and J usage is TRBJ2-7; D is ambiguous. The germline V and J ends were trimmed by 6 bases and 6 bases, with 16 bases remaining between them. Germline values: CDR1 SGDLS, CDR2 YYNGEE. The CDR3 length is 13 residues. As DNA, the CDR3 is TGTGCCAGCACCTCCCAGGAAAACGGCGAGCAGTACTTC. It is translated as CASTSQENGEQYF.

This chain uses TRBV2 with TRBJ1-5; 9 positions agree with TRBD1. The CDR3 loop spans 15 amino acids. Germline trimming cut 5 bases from V and 9 bases from J; bases unmatched to any gene: 11. Germline loops: CDR1 SNHLY, CDR2 FYNNEI. The CDR3 protein is CASSLRTGVFGPQHF. The CDR3 bases are TGTGCCAGCAGTCTTAGGACAGGGGTATTTGGGCCCCAGCATTTT.

The chain joins TRBV6-5 to TRBJ1-1, with a tentative D call TRBD1 (6 bases). This CDR3 has 14 amino acids. The germline V and J ends were trimmed by 6 bases and 4 bases, with 15 bases remaining between them. Germline CDR1 MNHEY, CDR2 SVGAGI. CDR3: CASSQSRGSTEAFF. CDR3 sequence (DNA): TGTGCCAGCAGCCAGAGCAGGGGTAGCACTGAAGCTTTCTTT.

This clone was seen only once. The chain uses TRBV5-1 and TRBJ2-7; D is possibly TRBD1 (6 bases). The V gene lost 3 bases and the J gene lost 0 bases, with 13 bases spanning the gap. The germline gives CDR1 SGHRS, CDR2 YFSETQ. CDR3 length: 15 amino acids. The CDR3 coding sequence is TGCGCCAGCAGCTACACAGGGTTCAACTCCTACGAGCAGTACTTC. Protein product: CASSYTGFNSYEQYF.

V usage is TRBV9 and J usage is TRBJ2-5, with TRBD2 identical over 15 bases. This CDR3 contains 18 residues. CDR1 and CDR2 from the germline V gene are SGDLS and YYNGEE. V gave up 3 bases and J gave up 5 bases; unmatched junction bases: 11. CDR3 residues: CASSGIGLAGGLWETQYF. The CDR3 DNA sequence: TGTGCCAGCAGCGGGATCGGACTAGCGGGAGGGCTTTGGGAGACCCAGTACTTC.

The chain is built from TRBV21-1 and TRBJ1-3. TRBV21-1 is labeled a pseudogene. This CDR3 contains 15 residues. CDR3 region: CASTAPGLSGNTIYF. In DNA, the CDR3 is TGTGCCAGTACCGCGCCGGGTCTCTCTGGAAACACCATATATTTT.

The chain has TRBV7-8 and TRBJ1-1; the match to TRBD1 covers 8 bases. The CDR3 consists of 14 residues. Trimming removed 6 bases from V and 4 bases from J; junction bases left unmatched: 7. Germline CDR1 SGHVS, CDR2 FQNEAQ. CDR3 loop: CASRTRGRFTEAFF. The CDR3 DNA is TGTGCCAGCAGGACCAGGGGGCGATTCACTGAAGCTTTCTTT.

The V call is TRBV15, the J call TRBJ2-3; a weak D match, TRBD2 (7 bases). The CDR3 is 16 residues long. Germline CDR1 is LNHNV and CDR2 is YYDKDF (reference sequence). Deletions cut 2 bases from V and 13 bases from J, with 25 bases between. In DNA, the CDR3 is TGTGCCACCAGCAGATCCGGGGGGAGGGGGAACGAATTAGAGTATTTT. This gives the protein CATSRSGGRGNELEYF.

This rearrangement joins TRBV15 to TRBJ2-5, with 9 bases fitting TRBD2. V dropped 6 bases and J dropped 5; count of bases not matched to a gene: 7. Per the germline V gene, CDR1 is LNHNV and CDR2 is YYDKDF (reference sequence). The CDR3 runs 14 residues. The CDR3 protein is CATRVSGGAETQYF. The CDR3 DNA is TGTGCCACCAGGGTTAGCGGGGGAGCGGAGACCCAGTACTTC.